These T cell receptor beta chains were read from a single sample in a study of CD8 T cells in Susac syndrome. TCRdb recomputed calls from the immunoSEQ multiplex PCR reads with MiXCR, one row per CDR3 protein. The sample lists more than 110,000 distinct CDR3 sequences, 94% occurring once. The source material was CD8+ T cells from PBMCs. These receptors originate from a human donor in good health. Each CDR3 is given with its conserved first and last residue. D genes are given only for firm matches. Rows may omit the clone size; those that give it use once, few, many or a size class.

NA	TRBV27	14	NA	CASSGQPSSYEQYF
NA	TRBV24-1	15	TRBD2	CATSAPGTKGYEQYF
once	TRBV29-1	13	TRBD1	CSVDGTGVTEAFF
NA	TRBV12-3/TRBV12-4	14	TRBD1	CASSFEGGGQPQHF
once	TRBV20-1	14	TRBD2	CSARDYQGLAGEYF
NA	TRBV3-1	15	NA	CASSQEWSLQETQYF
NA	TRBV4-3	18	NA	CASSQDRWTVGRNTEAFF
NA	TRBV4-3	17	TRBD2	CASSQGGSLAGRNEQFF
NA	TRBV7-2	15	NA	CASSGGGETHQPQHF
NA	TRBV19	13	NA	CASSFQGDTEAFF
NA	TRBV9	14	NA	CASSVEGWLNEQFF
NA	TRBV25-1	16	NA	CASSRQQLTSTDTQYF
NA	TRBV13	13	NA	CASSLGRAQGYTF
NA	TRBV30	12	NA	CAWGVKNTEAFF
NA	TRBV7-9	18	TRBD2	CASSSSGLAGGPLDIQYF
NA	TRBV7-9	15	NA	CASSSPTGQNTEAFF
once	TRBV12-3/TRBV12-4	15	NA	CASSLTGSNSYEQYF
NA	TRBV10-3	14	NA	CAISDGRAQETQYF
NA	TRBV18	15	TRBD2	CASSGDPSGKGQSFF
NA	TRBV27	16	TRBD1	CASSLYRGPSNTEAFF
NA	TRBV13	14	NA	CASSDRHNLYEQYF
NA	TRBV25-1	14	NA	CASSEHSAQETQYF
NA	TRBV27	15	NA	CASSLRAWNTGELFF
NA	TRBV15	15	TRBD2	CATSRELAGVNEQFF
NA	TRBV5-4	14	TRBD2	CASSLPGLEVEQYF
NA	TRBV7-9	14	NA	CASSHWTDTDTQYF
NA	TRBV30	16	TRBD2	CAWRERTSGRPGELFF
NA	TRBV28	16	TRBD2	CASRPGLAGNSYEQYF
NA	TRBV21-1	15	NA	CASSKVKAGANVLTF
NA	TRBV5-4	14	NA	CASSLGPGDNGYTF
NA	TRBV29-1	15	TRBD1	CSVHLAGQGTQEQYF
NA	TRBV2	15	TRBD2	CASSDPSGREETQYF
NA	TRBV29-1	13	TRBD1	CSGTGESSYEQYF
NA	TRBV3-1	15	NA	CASSQDSSGPYEQYF
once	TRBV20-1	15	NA	CSARDIRGSNQPQHF
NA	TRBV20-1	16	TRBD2	CSASDLRLAGADTQYF
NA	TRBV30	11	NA	CAWSVGDFPFF
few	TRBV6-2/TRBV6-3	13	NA	CASSQDSSYEQYF
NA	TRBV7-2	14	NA	CASSFLSLGEKLFF
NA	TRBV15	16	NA	CATSRGEGRSLYGYTF
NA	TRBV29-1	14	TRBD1	CSVFGTGGRETQYF
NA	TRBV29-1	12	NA	CSVGPDANEQYF
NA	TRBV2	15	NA	CADRYRARDDYEQYF
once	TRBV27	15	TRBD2	CASSLTSGLHNEQFF
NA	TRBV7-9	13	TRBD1	CASSYPQGAEQFF
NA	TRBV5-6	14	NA	CASSLGSSGNTIYF
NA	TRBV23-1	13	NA	CASSQQNQETQYF
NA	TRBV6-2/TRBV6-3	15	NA	CASSTLWRNTGELFF
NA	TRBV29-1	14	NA	CSVHSWGTAGELFF
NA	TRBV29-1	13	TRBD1	CSGWTGEAHEQYF